This entry lists 26 T cell receptor beta chains sequenced from one sample in a study of T-cell reconstitution after alpha-beta-depleted transplantation in children. Unique molecular identifiers were used to barcode this TCRbeta library. TCRdb recomputed calls from the PCR reads with MiXCR, one row per CDR3 protein. Counted here are nearly 400,000 distinct CDR3 sequences, approximately 20% occurring once; the ten biggest clones make up less than 4.5%. Sample: PBMCs from the stem cell graft donor, taken from the stem cell graft. The receptors derive from a human donor who donated a stem cell graft to a child with acute myeloid leukemia.

This clonotype showed up just once. The rearrangement uses TRBV7-2 and TRBJ2-7, with D perhaps TRBD1 (5 bases). The CDR3 consists of 17 residues. Germline assignment: CDR1 SGHTA and CDR2 FQGNSA. Trimming removed 5 bases from V and 0 bases from J, with 20 bases in between. This CDR3 reads CASSVVSGPSGSYEQYF. The CDR3, as DNA: TGTGCCAGCAGCGTGGTGTCAGGGCCCTCGGGCTCCTACGAGCAGTACTTC.

This clonotype was seen only a few times. The gene calls are TRBV19 and TRBJ2-1; 8 bases fit TRBD2. J was trimmed by 7 bases and V by 5 bases; bases with no gene match: 13. Germline loops: CDR1 LNHDA, CDR2 SQIVND (reference sequence). The CDR3 runs to 16 residues. The CDR3 spells CASSLRTSRRENEQFF. CDR3 coding DNA: TGTGCCAGTAGTCTCAGGACTAGCCGACGGGAGAATGAGCAGTTCTTC. Supplemented by reference TRBV19 and TRBJ2-1, the full variable domain reads DGGITQSPKYLFRKEGQNVTLSCEQNLNHDAMYWYRQDPGQGLRLIYYSQIVNDFQKGDIAEGYSVSREKKESFPLTVTSAQKNPTAFYLCASSLRTSRRENEQFFGPGTRLTVL.

This clonotype was recorded only once. This sequence joins TRBV11-2 and TRBJ2-1; weak D call: TRBD2 (6 bases). Trimming removed 10 bases from V and 1 base from J, with 23 bases in between. Germline lookup yields CDR1 SGHAT and CDR2 FQNNGV. This CDR3 has 17 residues. The CDR3 sequence is CATSRVTGSNSYNEQFF. CDR3 DNA: TGTGCCACCTCTCGGGTGACCGGGAGTAATTCCTACAATGAGCAGTTCTTC. Using reference TRBV11-2 and TRBJ2-1 for the parts outside the CDR3, the full variable domain is EAGVAQSPRYKIIEKRQSVAFWCNPISGHATLYWYQQILGQGPKLLIQFQNNGVVDDSQLPKDRFSAERLKGVDSTLKIQPAKLEDSAVYLCATSRVTGSNSYNEQFFGPGTRLTVL.

This clonotype has just a few counts. The genes are TRBV20-1 and TRBJ2-5, with D unclear. Germline V CDR1 and CDR2: DFQATT, SNEGSKA (reference sequence). The V end was cut by 0 bases, the J end by 5 bases, with 10 bases between. This CDR3 is built from 13 residues. CDR3 in amino acids: CSARDLGWETQYF. The CDR3 DNA sequence: TGCAGTGCTAGAGATCTCGGGTGGGAGACCCAGTACTTC.

This clonotype was detected ten times or more. J is TRBJ2-7 and V is TRBV25-1, with 7 positions matching TRBD2. The CDR3 extends over 19 amino acids. Germline CDR1 reads MGHDK; CDR2 reads SYGVNS. V was pared by 1 base and J by 3 bases, with 18 bases of the junction left unmatched. The CDR3 coding sequence is TGTGCCAGCAGTGAATTGGGCAGGTTTGAGGCGGGAGAAAACTACGAGCAGTACTTC. It translates to CASSELGRFEAGENYEQYF.

V and J are TRBV25-1 and TRBJ1-1; TRBD1 matches at 11 bases. In germline, CDR1 is MGHDK, CDR2 SYGVNS. The CDR3 contains 19 residues. The V segment lost 4 bases and the J segment 6 bases; nucleotides outside the gene matches: 19. The CDR3 sequence is CASSAPGTGGKGEAPEAFF. The CDR3 coding sequence is TGTGCCAGCAGTGCCCCCGGGACAGGGGGTAAAGGGGAGGCACCTGAAGCTTTCTTT. Drawing the rest from reference TRBV25-1 and TRBJ1-1, the complete variable domain is EADIYQTPRYLVIGTGKKITLECSQTMGHDKMYWYQQDPGMELHLIHYSYGVNSTEKGDLSSESTVSRIRTEHFPLTLESARPSHTSQYLCASSAPGTGGKGEAPEAFFGQGTRLTVV.

This clonotype was counted a few times. The genes are TRBV6-1 and TRBJ1-5, with D unclear. This CDR3 spans 12 amino acids. CDR1 MNHNS and CDR2 SASEGT come from the germline V gene. V was clipped by 1 base and J by 10 bases, with 8 bases between them. CDR3 bases: TGTGCCAGCAGTGAAGAAGGTCGTCCCCAGCATTTT. Encoded protein: CASSEEGRPQHF.

CDR3: CASSLELYDEQFF. As DNA, the CDR3 is TGCGCCAGCAGCTTGGAACTCTATGATGAGCAGTTCTTC. The V and J genes are TRBV5-1 and TRBJ2-1; D not certain. Germline V CDR1 and CDR2: SGHRS, YFSETQ. The V end was cut by 0 bases, the J end by 8 bases, with 9 bases between. The CDR3 consists of 13 residues.

This clonotype showed up many times. The chain links TRBV10-3 to TRBJ2-1, with 9 bases fitting TRBD2. Germline CDR1 reads ENHRY; CDR2 reads SYGVKD. The CDR3 loop spans 15 amino acids. V was clipped by 6 bases and J by 5 bases; unmatched bases: 8. CDR3 residues: CAISVIAGEDNEQFF. In nucleotides, the CDR3 is TGTGCCATCAGCGTAATAGCGGGAGAGGACAATGAGCAGTTCTTC.

This clonotype was recorded at least ten times. The chain employs TRBV7-2 and TRBJ2-7; 8 positions match TRBD1. V trimming: 0 bases; J trimming: 3 bases; junction bases outside the gene matches: 4. The CDR3 is made up of 15 amino acids. The germline CDR1 and CDR2 sequences are SGHTA and FQGNSA. The CDR3 DNA reads TGTGCCAGCAGCTTAGCCGGACAGGGAAGCTACGAGCAGTACTTC. It yields the protein CASSLAGQGSYEQYF.

V is TRBV5-1 and J is TRBJ2-3, with TRBD2 matching 7 bases. Trimming cost V 2 bases and J 0 bases; bases outside gene matches: 6. The CDR3 has 16 amino acids. Germline values: CDR1 SGHRS, CDR2 YFSETQ. The CDR3 DNA is TGCGCCAGCAGCTTAAAGACTAGCTCTAGCACAGATACGCAGTATTTT. Protein: CASSLKTSSSTDTQYF.

The sample holds a few counts of this clonotype. The rearrangement links TRBV6-5 to TRBJ1-1; D is unclear. V lost 0 bases to trimming and J lost 1 base, with 12 bases between them. The germline V gene has CDR1 MNHEY and CDR2 SVGAGI. CDR3 size: 16 residues. Here the CDR3 reads CASSYSGRAANTEAFF. The CDR3 DNA is TGTGCCAGCAGTTACTCGGGTCGGGCGGCGAACACTGAAGCTTTCTTT.

This clonotype was seen a few times. The CDR3 region is CASSYSIWDEQFF. The CDR3 region has the DNA TGTGCCAGCAGCTACAGCATATGGGATGAGCAGTTCTTC. This sequence joins TRBV6-6 and TRBJ2-1, with no clear D. The CDR3 has 13 amino acids. Trimming removed 6 bases at V and 8 bases at J, with 14 bases between. Germline CDR1 and CDR2: MNHNY and SVGAGI (reference sequence).

V and J are TRBV7-9 and TRBJ2-1; 9 bases agree with TRBD2. There are 16 residues in the CDR3. V dropped 4 bases and J dropped 8; count of bases not matched to a gene: 12. The germline V gene has CDR1 SEHNR and CDR2 FQNEAQ (reference sequence). CDR3 loop: CASSSISGLAYYEQFF. CDR3 nucleotide sequence: TGTGCCAGCAGCTCTATATCCGGACTAGCGTACTATGAGCAGTTCTTC.

This chain joins TRBV10-3 and TRBJ2-1; the match to TRBD2 covers 8 bases. CDR3 length: 17 amino acids. Losses at the gene ends were 0 bases for V and 0 bases for J; bases not matched to a gene: 4. Germline V gene data show CDR1 as ENHRY and CDR2 as SYGVKD. The CDR3 loop is CAISESLAGSSYNEQFF. Here the CDR3 DNA reads TGTGCCATCAGTGAGTCTTTAGCGGGAAGCTCCTACAATGAGCAGTTCTTC.

This clonotype was seen more than once but under ten times. The V call is TRBV20-1, the J call TRBJ2-1, with 15 bases matching TRBD2. The CDR3 totals 16 residues. Trimming cost V 4 bases and J 3 bases; bases outside gene matches: 4. Germline V CDR1 and CDR2: DFQATT, SNEGSKA (reference sequence). The CDR3 spells CSATRTSGRVYNEQFF. In nucleotides, the CDR3 is TGCAGTGCTACTCGGACTAGCGGGAGGGTCTACAATGAGCAGTTCTTC.

The rearrangement links TRBV19 to TRBJ2-1; either TRBD1 or TRBD2 may fit D (5 bases each). V gave up 8 bases and J gave up 9 bases, with 20 bases separating them. This CDR3 spans 14 amino acids. Germline CDR1 LNHDA, CDR2 SQIVND (reference sequence). The CDR3 DNA reads as TGTGCCAGTTGGGTTGGGGGAGACTCGGTTGAGCAGTTCTTC. As protein: CASWVGGDSVEQFF. Filled out from reference TRBV19 and TRBJ2-1, the complete variable domain reads DGGITQSPKYLFRKEGQNVTLSCEQNLNHDAMYWYRQDPGQGLRLIYYSQIVNDFQKGDIAEGYSVSREKKESFPLTVTSAQKNPTAFYLCASWVGGDSVEQFFGPGTRLTVL.

In its sample, this clonotype was seen many times. Its ends do not fully match the called genes, so a read error is possible. The chain combines TRBV7-2 with TRBJ2-1; TRBD1 is a possible D gene (6 bases). This CDR3 spans 14 amino acids. From germline, CDR1 is SGHTA and CDR2 FQGNSA. In DNA form, the CDR3 reads TGTGCCAGCAGTTTAGGGACATCATACAATGAGCAGTTCTTC. It is translated as CASSLGTSYNEQFF. Using reference TRBV7-2 and TRBJ2-1 for the parts outside the CDR3, the full variable domain is GAGVSQSPSNKVTEKGKDVELRCDPISGHTALYWYRQSLGQGLEFLIYFQGNSAPDKSGLPSDRFSAERTGGSVSTLTIQRTQQEDSAVYLCASSLGTSYNEQFFGPGTRLTVL.

About this clonotype itself: A junction end diverges from the germline sequence, so it may reflect a read error. This chain joins TRBV11-2 and TRBJ2-5; D gene ambiguous. Per germline, CDR1 SGHAT and CDR2 FQNNGV. The CDR3 length is 14 residues. CDR3 protein: CASSPVMDQGTQYF. DNA for the CDR3: TGTGCCAGCAGCCCAGTAATGGACCAAGGGACCCAGTACTTC.

This clonotype was picked up a small number of times. The rearrangement joins TRBV4-1 to TRBJ2-2; perhaps D is TRBD1 or TRBD2 (5 bases each). Germline V gives CDR1 MGHRA, CDR2 YSYEKL. This CDR3 is 17 amino acids long. The germline V and J ends were trimmed by 0 bases and 3 bases, with 14 bases remaining between them. CDR3 nucleotide sequence: TGCGCCAGCAGCCAAGAGAGGGGAAATGATCACACCGGGGAGCTGTTTTTT. Translated: CASSQERGNDHTGELFF.

The V and J genes are TRBV28 and TRBJ1-6, with no clear D. V lost 7 bases, J lost 3 bases, and 10 bases lay in between. CDR1 and CDR2 (germline): MDHEN, SYDVKM. There are 14 residues in the CDR3. Written as DNA, the CDR3 is TGTGCCAGCAACGACCAGGACTATAATTCACCCCTCCACTTT. It specifies CASNDQDYNSPLHF.

The table lists this clonotype with many counts. The chain's CDR3 is CSATSGRSYNEQFF. The CDR3 DNA sequence: TGCAGTGCTACGAGCGGGAGGTCCTACAATGAGCAGTTCTTC. This chain connects TRBV20-1 to TRBJ2-1; 9 bases agree with TRBD2. V lost 4 bases and J lost 1; bases outside the gene matches: 2. The CDR3 has 14 amino acids. From germline, CDR1 is DFQATT and CDR2 SNEGSKA (reference sequence).

The chain couples TRBV6-6 to TRBJ1-4; no firm D call. Germline CDR1 reads MNHNY; CDR2 reads SVGAGI (reference sequence). This CDR3 is built from 9 residues. V was shortened by 8 bases and J by 8 bases, with 3 bases between the two germline ends. The CDR3 region has the DNA TGTGCCAGCGGCGAAAAACTGTTTTTT. This gives the protein CASGEKLFF.

This clonotype showed up just a few times. As DNA, the CDR3 is TGCAGCGTTGAAGGGACCCTAATCAAAGAGACCCAGTACTTC. This encodes CSVEGTLIKETQYF. The chain has TRBV29-1 and TRBJ2-5; D gene unclear. This CDR3 comprises 14 residues. Germline V gene data show CDR1 as SQVTM and CDR2 as ANQGSEA. The V end lost 1 base, the J end lost 3 bases, and 12 bases lay between the germline ends.

V gene TRBV12-3 or TRBV12-4 combines with J gene TRBJ2-1, with D uncertain. The CDR3 runs 15 residues. Trimming shortened V by 6 bases and J by 0 bases, and 12 bases separated the two germline ends. The CDR3 nucleotides read TGTGCCAGCAGACCCCGAAAGGGCTCCTACAATGAGCAGTTCTTC. This codes for CASRPRKGSYNEQFF.

This clonotype was recorded a few times. V is TRBV30 and J is TRBJ2-1; 11 bases match TRBD2. The CDR3 loop spans 14 amino acids. Trimming took 0 bases from V and 6 from J; bases not matched to a gene: 1. CDR1 and CDR2 from the germline V gene are GTSNPN and SVGIG (reference sequence). Written as DNA, the CDR3 is TGTGCCTGGAGTGTGGGACTAGCGGTCAATGAGCAGTTCTTC. Translated: CAWSVGLAVNEQFF.